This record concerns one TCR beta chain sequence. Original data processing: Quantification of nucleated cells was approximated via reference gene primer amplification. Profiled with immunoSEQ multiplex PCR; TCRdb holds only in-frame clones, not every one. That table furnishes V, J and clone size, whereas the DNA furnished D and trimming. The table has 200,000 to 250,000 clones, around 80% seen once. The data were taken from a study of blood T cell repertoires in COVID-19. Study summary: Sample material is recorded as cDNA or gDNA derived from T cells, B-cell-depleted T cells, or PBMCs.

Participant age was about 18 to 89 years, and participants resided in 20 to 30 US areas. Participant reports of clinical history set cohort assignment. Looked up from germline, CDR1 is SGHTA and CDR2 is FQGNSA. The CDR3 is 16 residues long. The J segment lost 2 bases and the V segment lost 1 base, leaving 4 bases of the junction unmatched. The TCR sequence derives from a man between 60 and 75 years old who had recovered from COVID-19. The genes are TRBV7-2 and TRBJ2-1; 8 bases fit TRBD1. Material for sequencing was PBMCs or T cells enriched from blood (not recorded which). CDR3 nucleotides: TGTGCCAGCAGCTTAGTTTCCAGGGGGCCCTACAATGAGCAGTTCTTC. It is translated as CASSLVSRGPYNEQFF.